These T cell receptor beta chains were read from a single sample in a study of prognosis after radiotherapy for stage I lung cancer. TCRdb re-called the multiplex PCR reads through MiXCR, storing one row per CDR3 protein. The repertoire includes 20,000 or so distinct CDR3 sequences, around 26% of them detected once, and around a fifth sits in the top ten. Sequenced here: PBMCs, sampled before or after stereotactic body radiation therapy (not recorded which). The receptors derive from a donor over 45 with non-small cell lung cancer. CDR3s include the opening cysteine and the closing phenylalanine or tryptophan. A D gene is named only where the DNA matches it firmly. Clone size is shown for a subset of rows, as once, few, many or a class of expanded clone.

abundance | d_gene | j_gene | v_gene | CDR3aa | CDR3nt
many | NA | TRBJ2-1 | TRBV12-3/TRBV12-4 | CASSLAAGEQFF | TGTGCCAGCAGCCTGGCGGCCGGTGAGCAGTTCTTC
many | TRBD2 | TRBJ2-2 | TRBV12-5 | CASGLASSGSNTGELFF | TGTGCTAGTGGTTTGGCCTCTAGCGGGAGTAACACCGGGGAGCTGTTTTTT
many | NA | TRBJ1-2 | TRBV7-8 | CASSLGGAGTPNYGYTF | TGTGCCAGCAGCTTAGGTGGGGCAGGCACCCCTAACTATGGCTACACCTTC
NA | TRBD1 | TRBJ2-7 | TRBV2 | CASADRGKYQYF | TGTGCCAGCGCAGACAGGGGGAAGTACCAGTACTTC
many | TRBD2 | TRBJ2-2 | TRBV19 | CASSDGLAGTTGELFF | TGTGCCAGTAGCGACGGACTAGCGGGAACCACCGGGGAGCTGTTTTTT
NA | TRBD1 | TRBJ2-2 | TRBV12-3/TRBV12-4 | CASSLQGALSGESFF | TGTGCCAGCAGTTTACAGGGGGCACTATCCGGGGAGTCGTTTTTT
medium-sized | TRBD2 | TRBJ2-7 | TRBV2 | CASRVSGDYEQYF | TGTGCCAGCAGAGTTAGCGGGGACTACGAGCAGTACTTC
NA | NA | TRBJ1-3 | TRBV5-1 | CASSGGGTVNTICF | TGCGCCAGCAGCGGAGGGGGGACTGTAAACACCATATGTTTT
NA | NA | TRBJ1-6 | TRBV6-9 | CASSYCGNYNSPLHF | TGTGCCAGCAGTTACTGTGGCAATTATAATTCACCCCTCCATTTT
many | TRBD2 | TRBJ2-3 | TRBV24-1 | CATSEEGLAGSDTQYF | TGTGCCACCAGTGAGGAAGGACTAGCGGGATCAGATACGCAGTATTTT
many | NA | TRBJ2-5 | TRBV13 | CASSAQGLKTQYF | TGTGCCAGCAGCGCACAGGGATTAAAGACCCAGTACTTC
many | NA | TRBJ1-2 | TRBV11-2 | CASSFGTSGYGYTF | TGTGCCAGCAGCTTCGGTACTTCTGGCTATGGCTACACCTTC
many | TRBD2 | TRBJ2-2 | TRBV20-1 | CSARNQREGTGELFF | TGCAGTGCTAGGAACCAGCGGGAGGGTACCGGGGAGCTGTTTTTT
many | TRBD2 | TRBJ2-1 | TRBV28 | CASSLSGGGNNEQFF | TGTGCCAGCAGTTTAAGCGGGGGAGGAAACAATGAGCAGTTCTTC
many | TRBD2 | TRBJ2-2 | TRBV10-3 | CAISAGTSGDTGELFF | TGTGCCATCAGTGCCGGGACTAGCGGGGACACCGGGGAGCTGTTTTTT
many | TRBD1 | TRBJ1-5 | TRBV6-2/TRBV6-3 | CASRVGTGNQPQHF | TGTGCCAGCAGGGTCGGGACAGGGAATCAGCCCCAGCATTTT
many | NA | TRBJ1-5 | TRBV6-5 | CASSYSGGVQPQHF | TGTGCCAGCAGTTACTCGGGGGGCGTGCAGCCCCAGCATTTT
many | TRBD2 | TRBJ2-7 | TRBV6-2/TRBV6-3 | CASSYFGLGVKGSYEQYF | TGTGCCAGCAGTTACTTCGGACTAGGGGTGAAGGGGTCCTACGAGCAGTACTTC
NA | NA | TRBJ2-7 | TRBV7-9 | CASSRNIYEQYF | TGTGCCAGCAGCCGAAACATCTACGAGCAGTACTTT
many | TRBD1 | TRBJ1-2 | TRBV6-1 | CASRQRQGANYGYTF | TGTGCCAGCAGGCAGAGACAGGGCGCTAACTATGGCTACACCTTC
many | TRBD1 | TRBJ2-7 | TRBV5-1 | CASSLIAQGAYEQYF | TGCGCCAGCAGCTTGATTGCCCAGGGGGCCTACGAGCAGTACTTC
many | TRBD1 | TRBJ1-2 | TRBV27 | CASRQGQNYGYTF | TGTGCCAGCAGGCAGGGACAGAACTATGGCTACACCTTC
many | TRBD2 | TRBJ2-6 | TRBV19 | CASNKLAGGPGANVLTF | TGTGCCAGTAATAAACTAGCGGGAGGCCCCGGGGCCAACGTCCTGACTTTC
NA | NA | TRBJ2-1 | TRBV9 | CAGSFSDNEQFF | TGTGCCGGCAGCTTCAGTGACAATGAGCAGTTCTTC
many | NA | TRBJ1-1 | TRBV15 | CATSSPLGGNTEAFF | TGTGCCACCAGCAGCCCCCTGGGCGGGAACACTGAAGCTTTCTTT
many | TRBD2 | TRBJ2-7 | TRBV6-4 | CASSPTSGGQYEQYF | TGTGCCAGCAGCCCGACTAGCGGGGGGCAGTACGAGCAGTACTTC
many | NA | TRBJ2-1 | TRBV9 | CASSRGLNQNNEQFF | TGTGCCAGCAGCAGAGGACTAAACCAGAACAATGAGCAGTTCTTC
many | TRBD1 | TRBJ1-4 | TRBV28 | CASSLGQGAEKLFF | TGTGCCAGCAGTTTAGGACAGGGGGCTGAAAAACTGTTTTTT
many | TRBD1 | TRBJ1-1 | TRBV28 | CASSSGTGWENTEAFF | TGTGCCAGCAGTTCAGGGACAGGCTGGGAGAACACTGAAGCTTTCTTT
many | TRBD1 | TRBJ2-7 | TRBV20-1 | CSALDRGLDEQYF | TGCAGTGCTTTGGACAGGGGGCTAGACGAGCAGTACTTC
many | TRBD2 | TRBJ2-1 | TRBV6-2/TRBV6-3 | CASSSIAGTYNEQFF | TGTGCCAGCAGTTCTATAGCGGGGACCTACAATGAGCAGTTCTTC
many | NA | TRBJ2-1 | TRBV27 | CASSQTAWSHEQFF | TGTGCCAGCAGCCAAACAGCATGGTCCCATGAGCAGTTCTTC
NA | NA | TRBJ1-4 | TRBV18 | CASSPPGSPGEKLFF | TGTGCCAGCTCCCCTCCCGGGTCCCCTGGCGAAAAACTGTTTTTT
many | TRBD2 | TRBJ2-7 | TRBV20-1 | CSASWRGSSYEQYF | TGCAGTGCTAGTTGGCGGGGGAGCTCCTACGAGCAGTACTTC
many | NA | TRBJ1-2 | TRBV20-1 | CSARDGANYGYTF | TGCAGTGCTAGAGATGGAGCTAACTATGGCTACACCTTC
many | NA | TRBJ2-7 | TRBV7-2 | CASSFSVYEQYF | TGTGCCAGCAGCTTTAGTGTCTACGAGCAGTACTTC
many | TRBD2 | TRBJ2-5 | TRBV3-1 | CASSQEVAGGPWETQYF | TGTGCCAGCAGCCAAGAGGTCGCGGGAGGGCCTTGGGAGACCCAGTACTTC
many | NA | TRBJ2-7 | TRBV6-1 | CASSPFWDEQYF | TGTGCCAGCAGCCCCTTTTGGGACGAGCAGTACTTC
many | TRBD1 | TRBJ1-2 | TRBV18 | CASPPHPQGADGYTF | TGTGCCAGCCCACCTCACCCACAGGGGGCGGACGGCTACACCTTC
NA | NA | TRBJ2-7 | TRBV12-3/TRBV12-4 | CASKTRDYEQYF | TGTGCCAGCAAGACTAGAGACTACGAGCAGTACTTC
many | NA | TRBJ2-1 | TRBV19 | CASSRGDRVHEQFF | TGTGCCAGTAGTAGGGGGGACAGAGTCCATGAGCAGTTCTTC
NA | NA | TRBJ2-1 | TRBV9 | CDSTVGTSRSGYNEQFF | TGTGACAGCACCGTAGGGACGAGCCGTAGCGGTTACAATGAGCAGTTCTTC
NA | NA | TRBJ1-6 | TRBV3-1 | CANSPRHHRDNSPLHF | TGTGCCAACAGCCCCCGACATCACAGGGATAATTCACCCCTCCACTTT
medium-sized | NA | TRBJ2-2 | TRBV11-2 | CASSLARRNTGELFF | TGTGCCAGCAGCTTAGCCAGGCGGAACACCGGGGAGCTGTTTTTT
many | NA | TRBJ2-7 | TRBV18 | CASSPGYEQYF | TGTGCCAGCTCACCTGGGTACGAGCAGTACTTC
many | NA | TRBJ2-1 | TRBV4-1 | CASSQDSSSEKGEQFF | TGCGCCAGCAGCCAAGATTCTTCGTCGGAGAAGGGTGAGCAGTTCTTC
many | NA | TRBJ2-5 | TRBV20-1 | CSAHEETQYF | TGCAGTGCTCATGAAGAGACCCAGTACTTC
many | NA | TRBJ2-7 | TRBV2 | CASSHRFF | TGTGCCAGCTCCCATCGATTTTTC
many | NA | TRBJ2-1 | TRBV7-9 | CASSLAGGDNEQFF | TGTGCCAGCAGCTTAGCGGGAGGAGACAATGAGCAGTTCTTC
once | TRBD1 | TRBJ2-2 | TRBV12-3/TRBV12-4 | CASSLFGVGTVNIGELFF | TGTGCCAGCAGTTTGTTCGGCGTGGGGACAGTGAACATCGGGGAGCTGTTTTTT
many | NA | TRBJ2-3 | TRBV28 | CASSYLSGTDTQYF | TGTGCCAGCAGCTACCTTTCCGGCACAGATACGCAGTATTTT
medium-sized | NA | TRBJ1-6 | TRBV30 | CAWSLGNSPLHF | TGTGCCTGGAGTTTAGGGAATTCACCCCTCCACTTT
once | NA | TRBJ2-7 | TRBV7-9 | CASSHAGRRISSYEQYF | TGTGCCAGCAGCCATGCAGGGAGGAGAATTAGCTCGTACGAGCAGTACTTC